This T cell receptor (beta chain) was identified during a study of T cells after yellow fever vaccination. Study results and caveats: Contaminating bulk clonotypes could be abundant in FACS-sorted repertoires.

TCRdb ran MiXCR on the 5' RACE reads and lists one entry per CDR3 protein. The data show some 600,000 distinct CDR3 sequences, 17% seen once. Comment on this clonotype: No antigen is known for it.

Source: PBMCs, taken 5 days after the first yellow fever vaccination. The TCR originated in a man between 18 and 35 years old who received the YFV17D yellow fever vaccine.

Here the CDR3 reads CASSSGAGYTF. In DNA, the CDR3 is TGTGCCAGCAGCTCCGGGGCTGGCTACACCTTC. V usage is TRBV7-2 and J usage is TRBJ1-2; TRBD1 might be the D (5 bases). From germline, CDR1 is SGHTA and CDR2 FQGNSA. CDR3 size: 11 residues. V was shortened by 4 bases and J by 7 bases, with 7 bases between the two germline ends.